This T cell receptor beta chain was profiled in a study of CD8 T cells in ankylosing spondylitis. It was by quantitative 5'-RACE with molecular barcodes that TCR beta libraries were made. TCRdb itself ran the 5' RACE reads through MiXCR, one entry per CDR3 protein. Among about 400,000 distinct CDR3 sequences, approximately 20% were seen once, and the ten largest hold about 15%. Worth noting for this clonotype: Its antigen is undetermined.

Trimming removed 6 bases from V and 6 bases from J; junction bases left unmatched: 5. Germline lookup yields CDR1 SGHTA and CDR2 FQGTGA. The length of the CDR3 is 14 residues. Overall study findings and caveats: It was reported that disease-linked clones were significantly enriched in matched ankylosing spondylitis synovial fluid. Seven to nine highly homologous variants formed a TCR beta motif that appeared characteristic of ankylosing spondylitis blood. Reactive arthritis synovial fluid and blood previously showed some of these motif variants.

Sequencing was performed on blood, either unsorted or a sorted T cell fraction (not recorded which). The rearrangement links TRBV7-3 to TRBJ2-2, with 9 positions matching TRBD1. The receptor was derived from a male donor with ankylosing spondylitis. CDR3 sequence reads: CASRLGQGPGELFF. In DNA, the CDR3 is TGTGCCAGCAGATTGGGACAGGGCCCCGGGGAGCTGTTTTTT.